Listed below are T cell receptor beta chains from one sample, sequenced in a study of shared clonotypes between healthy human individuals. Profiling relied on immunoSEQ multiplex PCR, and the TCRdb table lists in-frame clones only, not all of them. The top ten clones hold around 1.1% of a sample with some 2.1 million clones, about 95% of them seen once. The sequenced sample consisted of naive CD8+ T cells sorted from blood. These receptors all come from a man aged 18 to 30 in good health. Each CDR3 is given with its conserved first and last residue. A D gene is named only where the DNA matches it firmly. Clone size is stated in some rows and not others, as once, few, many or a class when expanded.

TRBJ2-1	TRBD2	16	NA	TRBV10-1	CASSDSPSGDYNEQFF	TGCGCCAGCAGTGATTCCCCTAGCGGAGACTACAATGAGCAGTTCTTC
TRBJ2-5	TRBD1	12	NA	TRBV19	CASSGQQETQYF	TGTGCCAGTTCGGGACAGCAAGAGACCCAGTACTTC
TRBJ2-7	NA	15	NA	TRBV11-2	CASSLNRVSSYEQYF	TGTGCCAGCAGCCTTAACAGGGTGAGCTCCTACGAGCAGTACTTC
TRBJ2-5	TRBD2	17	NA	TRBV7-9	CASSSRSGTSGTETQYF	TGTGCCAGCAGCTCCCGGAGTGGGACTAGCGGGACGGAGACCCAGTACTTC
TRBJ1-4	NA	15	NA	TRBV19	CASSIAPSAVGKLFF	TGTGCCAGTAGTATAGCGCCCTCGGCAGTGGGAAAACTGTTTTTT
TRBJ1-2	TRBD1	13	NA	TRBV9	CASSMGQNYGYTF	TGTGCCAGCAGCATGGGACAGAACTATGGCTACACCTTC
TRBJ1-6	TRBD1	14	NA	TRBV2	CASSSGQGVSPLHF	TGTGCCAGCAGTTCGGGACAGGGGGTTTCACCCCTCCACTTT
TRBJ2-2	TRBD2	16	NA	TRBV7-8	CASSWGLAGNTGELFF	TGTGCCAGCAGCTGGGGACTAGCGGGTAACACCGGGGAGCTGTTTTTT
TRBJ1-5	TRBD1	16	NA	TRBV2	CASSDRGQAADQPQHF	TGTGCCAGCAGTGATAGGGGACAGGCGGCGGATCAGCCCCAGCATTTT
TRBJ1-3	NA	17	NA	TRBV28	CASSSQAIQATGNTIYF	TGTGCCAGCAGTTCACAGGCAATACAGGCAACTGGAAACACCATATATTTT
TRBJ1-5	TRBD1	15	few	TRBV27	CASRRTGEKNQPQHF	TGTGCCAGCAGACGGACAGGGGAAAAGAATCAGCCCCAGCATTTT
TRBJ2-5	NA	13	NA	TRBV9	CASSQPGEETQYF	TGTGCCAGCAGCCAACCCGGAGAGGAGACCCAGTACTTC
TRBJ2-7	TRBD2	16	NA	TRBV5-6	CASSLGLAGEAYEQYF	TGTGCCAGCAGCTTGGGACTAGCGGGAGAGGCTTACGAGCAGTACTTC
TRBJ1-6	NA	11	many	TRBV28	CASSSTAPLHF	TGTGCCAGCAGTTCGACAGCGCCCCTCCACTTT
TRBJ1-4	NA	15	NA	TRBV7-8	CASSPNREVSEKLFF	TGTGCCAGCAGCCCTAACAGGGAAGTCAGTGAAAAACTGTTTTTT
TRBJ2-7	NA	12	NA	TRBV7-2	CASTLPGYEQYF	TGTGCCAGCACCCTCCCGGGCTACGAGCAGTACTTC
TRBJ2-1	NA	16	NA	TRBV19	CASSTLTGASYNEQFF	TGTGCCAGTAGTACCCTGACGGGAGCCTCCTACAATGAGCAGTTCTTC
TRBJ2-2	TRBD1	14	NA	TRBV6-5	CASSYRQGVRELFF	TGTGCCAGCAGTTACCGACAGGGAGTAAGGGAGCTGTTTTTT
TRBJ2-7	NA	16	NA	TRBV7-6	CASSLGHGESPYEQYF	TGTGCCAGCAGCTTAGGCCACGGGGAGTCGCCTTACGAGCAGTACTTC
TRBJ2-7	TRBD2	17	once	TRBV10-3	CAISTITLAGEGNEQYF	TGTGCCATCAGTACGATTACACTAGCGGGAGAGGGTAACGAGCAGTACTTC
TRBJ2-1	TRBD2	16	NA	TRBV4-1	CAGSQEIGLDYNEQFF	TGCGCCGGCAGCCAAGAGATCGGACTAGATTACAATGAGCAGTTCTTC
TRBJ2-7	TRBD2	16	NA	TRBV19	CASSIDTAGGTYEQYF	TGTGCCAGTAGTATAGACACAGCGGGAGGGACCTACGAGCAGTACTTC
TRBJ2-7	TRBD1	15	NA	TRBV4-1	CASSHGRTGPYEQYF	TGCGCCAGCAGCCACGGACGGACAGGCCCCTACGAGCAGTACTTC
TRBJ2-7	TRBD1	12	NA	TRBV7-6	CASSRQGGEQYF	TGTGCCAGCAGCCGACAGGGTGGCGAGCAGTACTTC
TRBJ2-7	NA	15	once	TRBV6-5	CASSYGAGLTYEQYF	TGTGCCAGCAGTTACGGAGCAGGCCTTACCTACGAGCAGTACTTC
TRBJ2-7	NA	13	NA	TRBV5-4	CASSLSLNYEQYF	TGTGCCAGCAGCTTGTCGTTAAACTACGAGCAGTACTTC
TRBJ2-5	TRBD2	16	NA	TRBV6-6	CASSYSAGGLQETQYF	TGTGCCAGCAGTTACTCGGCGGGGGGCCTCCAAGAGACCCAGTACTTC
TRBJ2-5	NA	14	NA	TRBV28	CASSLTVIQETQYF	TGTGCCAGCAGTTTAACAGTGATCCAAGAGACCCAGTACTTC
TRBJ2-3	NA	15	NA	TRBV5-8	CASSLVSGRTDTQYF	TGTGCCAGCAGCTTGGTGTCGGGGAGGACAGATACGCAGTATTTT
TRBJ2-7	NA	14	NA	TRBV15	CATSIGTPSYEQYF	TGTGCCACCAGCATCGGGACACCCTCCTACGAGCAGTACTTC
TRBJ1-2	NA	14	NA	TRBV21-1	CASSKDPGDYGYTF	TGTGCCAGCAGCAAGGACCCGGGGGACTATGGCTACACCTTC
TRBJ2-1	NA	14	NA	TRBV19	CATLGHSSYNEQFF	TGTGCCACCCTCGGACACAGCTCCTACAATGAGCAGTTCTTC
TRBJ1-2	NA	12	NA	TRBV7-2	CASSQRDYGYTF	TGTGCCAGCAGCCAAAGGGACTATGGCTACACCTTC
TRBJ2-7	NA	14	NA	TRBV5-1	CASSLGQVSYEQYF	TGCGCCAGCAGCTTGGGACAGGTCTCCTACGAGCAGTACTTC
TRBJ2-7	NA	14	NA	TRBV5-6	CASSLGADIYEQYF	TGTGCCAGCAGCTTGGGGGCAGATATCTACGAGCAGTACTTC
TRBJ2-3	TRBD2	15	NA	TRBV6-5	CASSPTGLGGDTQYF	TGTGCCAGCAGCCCCACAGGACTAGGAGGGGATACGCAGTATTTT
TRBJ1-4	NA	16	NA	TRBV11-2	CASSLGLGTTNEKLFF	TGTGCCAGCAGCTTAGGCCTTGGGACAACTAATGAAAAACTGTTTTTT
TRBJ2-7	TRBD1	15	NA	TRBV13	CASSRTGQGGYEQYF	TGTGCCAGCAGCCGAACGGGACAGGGGGGTTACGAGCAGTACTTC
TRBJ2-5	NA	13	few	TRBV5-1	CASSLAGGETQYF	TGCGCCAGCAGCTTGGCTGGCGGGGAGACCCAGTACTTC
TRBJ1-1	NA	15	NA	TRBV2	CASTEGTGPNTEAFF	TGTGCCAGCACCGAAGGTACAGGACCGAACACTGAAGCTTTCTTT
TRBJ2-7	TRBD2	16	NA	TRBV4-2	CASSPRTSGGVDEQYF	TGTGCCAGCAGCCCCCGGACTAGCGGGGGGGTAGACGAGCAGTACTTC
TRBJ2-4	NA	17	NA	TRBV4-1	CASSQDYGTLAKNIQYF	TGCGCCAGCAGCCAAGACTACGGGACGTTAGCCAAAAACATTCAGTACTTC
TRBJ1-4	NA	13	NA	TRBV6-5	CASSYRPIEKLFF	TGTGCCAGCAGTTACAGGCCAATTGAAAAACTGTTTTTT
TRBJ1-2	NA	15	NA	TRBV10-3	CAISESSLLAYGYTF	TGTGCCATCAGTGAGTCGAGTTTGTTAGCCTATGGCTACACCTTC
TRBJ2-3	NA	14	NA	TRBV4-1	CASSQEGLTDTQYF	TGCGCCAGCAGCCAAGAGGGCCTCACAGATACGCAGTATTTT
TRBJ2-1	NA	15	NA	TRBV15	CATSRERGTYNEQFF	TGTGCCACCAGCAGAGAACGGGGAACCTACAATGAGCAGTTCTTC
TRBJ2-1	TRBD2	17	NA	TRBV9	CASSIGLAGDSYNEQFF	TGTGCCAGCAGCATAGGACTAGCGGGGGACTCCTACAATGAGCAGTTCTTC
TRBJ2-4	NA	12	NA	TRBV30	CAWDDRKSIQYF	TGTGCCTGGGACGACAGAAAAAGCATTCAGTACTTC
TRBJ1-2	NA	14	NA	TRBV6-5	CASKLAGQFPGYTF	TGTGCCAGCAAACTGGCAGGGCAATTTCCCGGCTACACCTTC
TRBJ2-3	NA	14	NA	TRBV2	CASSMWGGSDTQYF	TGTGCCAGCAGTATGTGGGGAGGATCAGATACGCAGTATTTT
TRBJ2-1	NA	15	few	TRBV7-8	CASTQAFSSYNEQFF	TGTGCCAGCACCCAAGCCTTCTCTTCCTACAATGAGCAGTTCTTC
TRBJ2-5	NA	12	NA	TRBV30	CACSDSQETQYF	TGTGCCTGTTCGGACAGCCAAGAGACCCAGTACTTC
TRBJ2-7	NA	14	NA	TRBV2	CASSESPYSYEQYF	TGTGCCAGCAGTGAGTCCCCGTATTCCTACGAGCAGTACTTC
TRBJ2-7	NA	14	NA	TRBV7-9	CASSLPAPGDRQYF	TGTGCCAGCAGCTTACCGGCCCCGGGAGATCGGCAGTACTTC
TRBJ2-5	TRBD2	15	NA	TRBV5-5	CASSPGPAGQETQYF	TGTGCCAGCAGCCCCGGCCCAGCGGGGCAAGAGACCCAGTACTTC
TRBJ2-1	NA	13	NA	TRBV2	CASEPLRNNEQFF	TGTGCCAGCGAACCCCTTAGAAACAATGAGCAGTTCTTC
TRBJ2-3	NA	16	NA	TRBV4-3	CASSQGVDYLSDTQYF	TGCGCCAGCAGCCAAGGAGTGGACTACCTATCCGATACGCAGTATTTT